This TCR beta chain was identified in a study of identifying expanded T cells in peripheral blood. The CDR3 loop spans 15 amino acids. Germline V lookup: CDR1 KGHSH, CDR2 LQKENI. Trimming pared 3 bases from V and 3 bases from J, leaving 14 bases between. This clone was detected only a few times. Sequenced by immunoSEQ multiplex PCR; TCRdb stores in-frame clones only, minus some. Of 75,000 to 90,000 clones in the sample, almost 85% were seen once. Material: blood. The V gene is TRBV18, the J gene TRBJ2-5; no definite D call. This receptor was obtained from a person between 18 and 75 years old in good health. CDR3 DNA sequence: TGTGCCAGCTCACCGCTTCCCAATCCTAAAGAGACCCAGTACTTC. The encoded protein is CASSPLPNPKETQYF.